Below, 5 T cell receptor beta chains from the same sample are listed, as sequenced in a study of blood T cell repertoires in COVID-19 (dated by TCRdb to about 2020). Libraries came from the immunoSEQ multiplex PCR assay. TCRdb obtained this table from immuneACCESS and retained in-frame rearrangements with V and J assigned. These tables miss some clones; where compared with another copy, unresolved V genes account for less than half of the shortfall, and the remainder is unexplained. This sample has 140,000 to 150,000 clones in its table, and approximately 86% of those were observed once. The biggest ten clones account for 0.8% to 0.95% of the sample. The specimen sequenced was peripheral blood. Source of these receptors: a woman in her 50s with acute or convalescent COVID-19.

This chain links TRBV18 with TRBJ1-2, with 8 bases fitting TRBD1. Germline V gene sequence: CDR1 KGHSH, CDR2 LQKENI. This CDR3 is built from 16 residues. The trim removed 0 bases at V and 2 bases at J, leaving 5 bases unmatched. The CDR3 loop is CASSPPSQGANYGYTF. In DNA form, the CDR3 reads TGTGCCAGCTCACCACCGTCCCAGGGGGCCAACTATGGCTACACCTTC.

The V call is TRBV6-5, the J call TRBJ1-5; possible D gene TRBD1, 5 bases. The CDR3 is 13 amino acids. V shed 2 bases and J shed 7 bases, with 9 bases lying between them. CDR1 and CDR2 (germline): MNHEY, SVGAGI. The CDR3 spells CASSYQGRQPQHF. CDR3 nucleotides: TGTGCCAGCAGTTACCAGGGCAGGCAGCCCCAGCATTTT.

This chain's CDR3 is CASSASGRGDNEQFF. The CDR3 DNA reads TGTGCCAGCAGCGCTAGCGGGAGAGGGGACAATGAGCAGTTCTTC. The V gene is TRBV7-3, the J gene TRBJ2-1; 10 bases align to TRBD2. Germline trimming cut 5 bases from V and 5 bases from J; bases unmatched to any gene: 6. The CDR3 covers 15 residues. In germline, CDR1 is SGHTA, CDR2 FQGTGA.

V and J are TRBV30 and TRBJ2-3, with 7 bases aligning to TRBD2. This CDR3 contains 16 residues. J gave up 5 bases and V 0 bases, and 11 bases lay outside the gene matches. CDR1 and CDR2 (germline): GTSNPN, SVGIG (reference sequence). The CDR3 sequence is CAWSVLLAGSKDTQYF. The CDR3 nucleotides read TGTGCCTGGAGTGTATTGTTAGCGGGTTCTAAAGATACGCAGTATTTT.

The chain is built from TRBV4-1 and TRBJ2-7, with 7 nucleotides matching TRBD1. The CDR3 consists of 14 residues. From germline, CDR1 is MGHRA and CDR2 YSYEKL. The ends lost 3 bases at V and 6 bases at J; junction bases unmatched: 8. CDR3 sequence reads: CASSHQTGLSEQYF. CDR3 DNA sequence: TGCGCCAGCAGCCACCAGACAGGGCTAAGCGAGCAGTACTTC.